This entry lists 12 T cell receptor beta chains sequenced from one sample in a study of OX40 agonist ivuxolimab in advanced cancers. Method: immunoSEQ multiplex PCR; TCRdb's copy keeps in-frame clones and lacks some. This table has about 13,000 clones, about three quarters appearing once. Sequences were derived from CD4+ or CD8+ T cells sorted from blood, sampled in a trial of the OX40 agonist ivuxolimab. Every receptor here comes from an adult with an advanced solid tumor such as melanoma, head and neck, liver or kidney cancer.

This clone was found many times. V is TRBV27 and J is TRBJ2-2; TRBD2 aligns across 8 bases. V lost 2 bases to trimming and J lost 7 bases; unmatched junction nucleotides: 15. Per the germline V gene, CDR1 is MNHEY and CDR2 is SMNVEV (reference sequence). The CDR3 is made up of 18 amino acids. The chain's CDR3 is CASSLGFTGGPVDGELFF. As DNA, the CDR3 is TGTGCCAGCAGTTTAGGGTTTACGGGAGGGCCAGTTGACGGGGAGCTGTTTTTT.

J is TRBJ2-1 and V is TRBV7-2, with TRBD1 matching over 7 bases. Germline V gene sequence: CDR1 SGHTA, CDR2 FQGNSA. This CDR3 has 12 residues. Unmatched junction bases numbered 3, after V lost 1 base and J lost 12 bases. Here the CDR3 DNA reads TGTGCCAGCAGCTTAGATGGGGACAGGCAGTTCTTC. It yields the protein CASSLDGDRQFF.

This clone has only a few counts. The V gene is TRBV11-2, the J gene TRBJ1-6; a weak D match, TRBD1 (5 bases). Trimming took off 4 bases at V and 7 bases at J, with 11 bases between the two ends. There are 14 residues in the CDR3. Germline V gives CDR1 SGHAT, CDR2 FQNNGV. The CDR3 protein is CASSSGNSNSPLHF. CDR3 in DNA: TGTGCCAGCAGCTCAGGGAATTCGAATTCACCCCTCCACTTT.

V usage is TRBV30 and J usage is TRBJ2-7; D gene ambiguous. Germline-derived CDR1 and CDR2 are GTSNPN and SVGIG (reference sequence). Trimming pared 0 bases from V and 7 bases from J, leaving 10 bases between. The CDR3 sequence is 12 residues long. CDR3 in amino acids: CAWSVLWSEQYF. The CDR3 region has the DNA TGTGCCTGGAGTGTACTCTGGAGTGAGCAGTACTTC.

The chain recombines TRBV7-3 with TRBJ2-7; D is uncertain. CDR1 is SGHTA, CDR2 FQGTGA, per germline. Deletions cut 0 bases from V and 6 bases from J, with 9 bases between. The CDR3 totals 13 residues. In nucleotides, the CDR3 is TGTGCCAGCAGCTTAACCGTTGGCGGCGAGCAGTACTTC. It encodes CASSLTVGGEQYF.

This clone has only a few counts. The genes are TRBV7-2 and TRBJ1-4, with D uncertain. Germline V lookup: CDR1 SGHTA, CDR2 FQGNSA. This CDR3 spans 14 amino acids. Deletions cut 5 bases from V and 2 bases from J, with 9 bases between. This chain's CDR3 is CASSPGETNEKLFF. The CDR3 nucleotides read TGTGCCAGCAGCCCCGGTGAGACTAATGAAAAACTGTTTTTT.

The chain is built from TRBV15 and TRBJ2-1; 7 bases align to TRBD2. Trimming at V came to 5 bases and at J to 9 bases, leaving 16 bases not matched to a gene. This CDR3 is built from 16 residues. Germline V gives CDR1 LNHNV, CDR2 YYDKDF (reference sequence). The CDR3 DNA sequence: TGTGCCACCAGCGGGGGGTTGGAACTAGCGAAGGGTGAGCAGTTCTTC. Protein product: CATSGGLELAKGEQFF.

The chain has TRBV4-2 and TRBJ1-1; D is possibly TRBD1 (6 bases). V dropped 1 base and J dropped 0 bases, with 12 bases sitting between them. CDR3 length: 16 amino acids. CDR1 and CDR2 from the germline V gene are LGHNA and YNFKEQ. The DNA of the CDR3 is TGTGCCAGCAGCCAAGTCTTCAGGGGAATGAACACTGAAGCTTTCTTT. This encodes CASSQVFRGMNTEAFF.

This chain joins TRBV27 and TRBJ2-7; D is undetermined. Germline V lookup: CDR1 MNHEY, CDR2 SMNVEV (reference sequence). Trimming removed 6 bases at V and 2 bases at J, with 14 bases between. The length of the CDR3 is 14 residues. The CDR3 loop reads CASRGSSSTYEQYF. CDR3 DNA: TGTGCCAGCAGGGGGTCCTCCTCTACCTACGAGCAGTACTTC.

The chain combines TRBV6-1 with TRBJ2-7; the match to TRBD2 covers 7 bases. With V trimmed by 2 bases and J by 0 bases, 7 bases remained unmatched. CDR3 length: 16 amino acids. Germline CDR1 MNHNS, CDR2 SASEGT. CDR3 bases: TGTGCCAGCAGTGAACACGGGCGGGAGCGCTCCTACGAGCAGTACTTC. Protein: CASSEHGRERSYEQYF.

The J gene is TRBJ2-7, the V gene TRBV15; D may be TRBD2 (6 bases). This CDR3 is 15 amino acids long. Trimming cost V 3 bases and J 0 bases, with 12 bases left between them. Looked up from germline, CDR1 is LNHNV and CDR2 is YYDKDF (reference sequence). CDR3: CATSRGGPNSYEQYF. CDR3 bases: TGTGCCACCAGCAGGGGGGGACCCAACTCCTACGAGCAGTACTTC.

The chain couples TRBV5-4 to TRBJ2-1, with 7 bases aligning to TRBD2. Germline loops: CDR1 SGHNT, CDR2 YYREEE (reference sequence). V lost 6 bases, J lost 6 bases, and 12 bases stayed unmatched. The CDR3 runs 15 residues. In DNA, the CDR3 is TGTGCCAGCAACCCGGGGGTTAGCGGGTCCAATGAGCAGTTCTTC. It translates to CASNPGVSGSNEQFF.